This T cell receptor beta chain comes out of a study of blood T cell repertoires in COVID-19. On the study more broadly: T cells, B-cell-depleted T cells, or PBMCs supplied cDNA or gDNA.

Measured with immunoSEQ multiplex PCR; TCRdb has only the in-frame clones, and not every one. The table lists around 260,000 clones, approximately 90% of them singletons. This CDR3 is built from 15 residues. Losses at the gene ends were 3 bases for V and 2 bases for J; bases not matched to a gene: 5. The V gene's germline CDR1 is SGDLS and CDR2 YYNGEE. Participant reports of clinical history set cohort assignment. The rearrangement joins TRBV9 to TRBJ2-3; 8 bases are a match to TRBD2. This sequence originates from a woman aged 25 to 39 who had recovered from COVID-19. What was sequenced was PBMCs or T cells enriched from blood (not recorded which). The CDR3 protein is CASSGGLAPTDTQYF. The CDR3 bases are TGTGCCAGCAGCGGCGGACTAGCACCCACAGATACGCAGTATTTT.